This entry lists 3 T cell receptor beta chains sequenced from one sample in a study of a mutant IDH1 vaccine in newly diagnosed glioma. Method: immunoSEQ multiplex PCR; TCRdb's copy keeps in-frame clones and lacks some. The sample holds about 27,000 clones; about 70% are singletons and the top ten take 6% to 9.5%. Their antigens are not known. The sample's time point: week 35, safety follow-up. The content of each vaccine dose was 300 ug of mutant IDH1 20-mer peptide, and topical imiquimod accompanied it. The starting material was PBMCs, obtained from a glioma patient whose treatment included an IDH1 peptide vaccine. The receptors derive from a man in his fifties with glioma.

This clone has just one count. As DNA, the CDR3 is TGTGCCAGCAGTGTGAGGGTTTACCAGCCCCAGCATTTT. Translating gives CASSVRVYQPQHF. The rearrangement links TRBV6-1 to TRBJ1-5; no reliable D call. The germline V gene has CDR1 MNHNS and CDR2 SASEGT. The V gene lost 4 bases and the J gene lost 7 bases, with 11 bases spanning the gap. The CDR3 contains 13 residues.

This chain connects TRBV4-1 to TRBJ1-1; 8 nucleotides match TRBD1. The CDR3 runs 18 residues. Losses at the gene ends were 5 bases for V and 3 bases for J; bases not matched to a gene: 17. Germline V gives CDR1 MGHRA, CDR2 YSYEKL. The CDR3, as DNA: TGCGCCAGCAGCAAATCTGGACTTTCCAGGGGGCCGTACACTGAAGCTTTCTTT. Protein: CASSKSGLSRGPYTEAFF.

The V call is TRBV18, the J call TRBJ1-2; 7 bases fit TRBD1. The CDR3 is 13 amino acids. Germline lookup yields CDR1 KGHSH and CDR2 LQKENI. The V gene end was trimmed by 6 bases and the J gene end by 4 bases; junction bases not matched to a gene: 5. The CDR3 bases are TGTGCCAGCTCCGGGGGACAGACCTATGGCTACACCTTC. It yields the protein CASSGGQTYGYTF.